The T cell receptor (beta chain) described here comes from a study of blood T cell repertoires in COVID-19. Overall study: Acute and convalescent COVID-19 samples came from the United States, Italy and Spain.

Between the trimmed V and J ends, which lost 4 bases and 3 bases, there was a span of 13 bases. The germline CDR1 and CDR2 sequences are SGHRS and YFSETQ. The CDR3 runs to 15 residues. The repertoire was sequenced with immunoSEQ multiplex PCR; TCRdb's copy has only in-frame clones and lacks some. The top ten hold about 1.3% of the sample, which has about 220,000 clones, about 79% seen once. This TCR came from a woman in her forties with acute COVID-19. The specimen sequenced was PBMCs or T cells enriched from blood (not recorded which). This chain uses TRBV5-1 with TRBJ2-2; D is unresolved. The CDR3 protein is CASSGTDGDTGELFF. CDR3 sequence (DNA): TGCGCCAGCAGCGGAACTGACGGAGACACCGGGGAGCTGTTTTTT.